These 25 T cell receptor beta chains share one sample of origin, sequenced in a study of spatial heterogeneity in lung cancer. Study-wide points: Within tumors, counts of expanded alpha and beta TCRs tracked tumor mutation counts.

Time point here: sample taken at primary tumor resection. TCRdb processed the 5' RACE reads anew with MiXCR; each CDR3 protein has one entry. The sample has some 16,000 distinct CDR3 sequences, 6% to 7% seen once; the top ten hold 15% to 20%. The antigens for these receptors are not known. This specimen was lung tumor tissue, taken at surgery. These receptors were taken from a female donor with early-stage non-small cell lung cancer.

Concerning this clonotype itself: The conserved phenylalanine or tryptophan normally closing the CDR3 is absent here, so this likely arose from a read error. This beta chain is a stray sequence in a library constructed for alpha chains; its clone size is not meaningful. This rearrangement joins TRBV20-1 to TRBJ1-1; 9 bases are a match to TRBD1. The germline V gene encodes CDR1 DFQATT and CDR2 SNEGSKA (reference sequence). Trimming at V came to 5 bases and at J to 1 base, leaving 5 bases not matched to a gene. The CDR3 spans 14 residues. The CDR3 region is CSAQQGAENTEAFS. The CDR3 DNA follows: TGCAGTGCTCAACAGGGGGCCGAGAACACTGAAGCTTTCTCT.

This clonotype has a count of ten or more. The library was designed around alpha chains, so this beta chain is a stray read whose abundance carries little weight. The genes are TRBV18 and TRBJ1-1; 12 nucleotides align to TRBD1. V dropped 4 bases and J dropped 3; count of bases not matched to a gene: 6. The CDR3 extends over 16 amino acids. CDR1 and CDR2 (germline): KGHSH, LQKENI. The CDR3 loop reads CASSLGTGGADTEAFF. CDR3 in DNA: TGTGCCAGCTCACTCGGGACAGGGGGCGCCGACACTGAAGCTTTCTTT.

This clonotype has a count of ten or more. The library was built for alpha chains, so this beta chain is an off-target read and its size means little. This rearrangement joins TRBV12-3 or TRBV12-4 to TRBJ1-2; 10 nucleotides line up with TRBD1. CDR3 size: 15 residues. V lost 5 bases to trimming and J lost 8 bases; unmatched junction nucleotides: 11. The DNA for the CDR3 is TGTGCCAGCAGTAAGAACACCGGGACAGGGGACGGCTACACCTTC. Translating gives CASSKNTGTGDGYTF.

The sample holds a few counts of this clonotype. This beta chain represents an off-target read in a library built for alpha chains; its size is of limited meaning. This sequence joins TRBV2 and TRBJ1-4, with D hard to call. CDR3 length: 16 residues. The V and J ends lost 7 bases and 0 bases respectively, with 15 bases between them. The germline V gene has CDR1 SNHLY and CDR2 FYNNEI. CDR3 DNA: TGTGCCAGCACCGTCGGGGTGGGATCAACTAATGAAAAACTGTTTTTT. This gives the protein CASTVGVGSTNEKLFF.

This clonotype was observed at least ten times. With the library built for alpha chains, this beta chain is off target and its frequency is not meaningful. The J gene is TRBJ1-2, the V gene TRBV29-1; D unresolved. Looked up from germline, CDR1 is SQVTM and CDR2 is ANQGSEA. The V end lost 1 base, the J end lost 6 bases, and 6 bases lay between the germline ends. This CDR3 has 11 amino acids. The CDR3 is CSVEAADGYTF. The CDR3 DNA follows: TGCAGCGTTGAAGCGGCGGATGGCTACACCTTC.

This clonotype was found a few times. This beta chain slipped into a library made for alpha chains as a stray read, so its size is not meaningful. This chain joins TRBV3-1 and TRBJ1-4; maybe TRBD1 (5 bases). This CDR3 spans 14 amino acids. Trimming took 2 bases from V and 3 from J, leaving 7 bases between them. Germline V gene data show CDR1 as LGHDT and CDR2 as YNNKEL (reference sequence). The CDR3 region has the DNA TGTGCCAGCAGCCAACGGGGGGCTAATGAAAAACTGTTTTTT. This translates into CASSQRGANEKLFF.

Notes on this clonotype: Germline is not matched at one junction end, which may reflect a read error. This beta chain appears as a stray read in a library generated for alpha chains; its size is not informative. The rearrangement joins TRBV27 to TRBJ1-1; 7 nucleotides line up with TRBD1. Germline loops: CDR1 MNHEY, CDR2 SMNVEV (reference sequence). The CDR3 covers 14 residues. The CDR3 nucleotides are TGTGCCAGCAGTGGAGGGGGCCGGAACACTGAACCTTTCTTT. Translation: CASSGGGRNTEPFF.

Turning to this clonotype: Since the library was made to target alpha chains, this beta chain is a stray read and its abundance is not meaningful. This chain joins TRBV10-3 and TRBJ1-5, with 8 bases identical to TRBD1. The CDR3 has 13 amino acids. From germline, CDR1 is ENHRY and CDR2 SYGVKD. The J segment lost 7 bases and the V segment lost 6 bases, leaving 5 bases of the junction unmatched. In DNA, the CDR3 is TGTGCCATCAGCGTGGACAGGGACCAGCCCCAGCATTTT. It codes for CAISVDRDQPQHF.

Worth noting for this clonotype: Because the library targeted alpha chains, this beta chain is an off-target read whose size means little. This chain joins TRBV6-5 and TRBJ2-3; D might be TRBD2 (6 bases). The germline CDR1 and CDR2 sequences are MNHEY and SVGAGI. Trimming shortened V by 4 bases and J by 2 bases, and 13 bases separated the two germline ends. This CDR3 is built from 15 residues. The CDR3 coding sequence is TGTGCCAGCAGTTGGGACTCTCCTAACACAGATACGCAGTATTTT. Translation gives CASSWDSPNTDTQYF.

Notes on this clonotype: Because the library targeted alpha chains, this beta chain is an off-target read whose size means little. The chain is built from TRBV20-1 and TRBJ2-5, with 7 bases aligning to TRBD2. Germline CDR1 reads DFQATT; CDR2 reads SNEGSKA (reference sequence). Losses at the gene ends were 3 bases for V and 9 bases for J; bases not matched to a gene: 13. The CDR3 extends over 14 amino acids. The CDR3 spells CSARVTSVLGAQYF. The CDR3 DNA reads as TGCAGTGCTAGGGTAACTAGCGTTCTGGGGGCCCAGTACTTC.

About this clonotype itself: This beta chain came through as a stray read in a library set up for alpha chains, and its size says little. The chain combines TRBV6-5 with TRBJ1-6, with D possibly matching TRBD1 (5 bases). The germline gives CDR1 MNHEY, CDR2 SVGAGI. The CDR3 extends over 19 amino acids. The V end lost 0 bases, the J end lost 5 bases, and 20 bases lay between the germline ends. CDR3 residues: CASSYSGGPSSGNNSPLHF. In DNA form, the CDR3 reads TGTGCCAGCAGTTACTCCGGGGGACCCTCTTCAGGGAATAATTCACCCCTCCACTTT.

This clonotype was seen ten or more times. The library was built for alpha chains, so this beta chain is an off-target read and its size means little. This sequence joins TRBV5-1 and TRBJ2-1, with D unclear. This CDR3 has 15 amino acids. Germline V lookup: CDR1 SGHRS, CDR2 YFSETQ. V lost 4 bases and J 6 bases, leaving 17 bases between the germline ends. The CDR3 DNA is TGCGCCAGCAGCCCTGCTCCGGGCTCGGGCAATGAGCAGTTCTTC. Its protein product is CASSPAPGSGNEQFF.

This clonotype was counted between two and nine times. A library made for alpha chains picked up this beta chain off target, so its size means little. V and J are TRBV7-2 and TRBJ2-1; D remains unclear. The CDR3 loop spans 15 amino acids. Germline assignment: CDR1 SGHTA and CDR2 FQGNSA. Trimming took off 1 base at V and 6 bases at J, with 13 bases between the two ends. CDR3 sequence reads: CASSLESTMGNEQFF. As DNA, the CDR3 is TGTGCCAGCAGCTTAGAATCGACGATGGGCAATGAGCAGTTCTTC.

By share, this clonotype ranks as medium-sized. For a library built for alpha chains, this beta chain is a stray read; little rests on its size. The chain employs TRBV7-3 and TRBJ2-3; D may match TRBD1 or TRBD2 (5 bases each). V lost 3 bases to trimming and J lost 3 bases, with 13 bases between them. The CDR3 runs to 15 residues. Germline V gives CDR1 SGHTA, CDR2 FQGTGA. CDR3 protein: CASSLGESLTDTQYF. The CDR3, as DNA: TGTGCCAGCAGCTTGGGGGAGTCCCTAACAGATACGCAGTATTTT.

At least ten counts were recorded for this clonotype. Since the library was made to target alpha chains, this beta chain is a stray read and its abundance is not meaningful. The chain is built from TRBV28 and TRBJ1-2; D is possibly TRBD1 (5 bases). The germline V gene has CDR1 MDHEN and CDR2 SYDVKM. V lost 6 bases, J lost 4 bases, and 15 bases lay in between. The CDR3 totals 14 residues. CDR3: CASSQSGFRYGYTF. The CDR3 DNA reads TGTGCCAGCAGCCAATCAGGGTTCCGCTATGGCTACACCTTC.

This clonotype came up a few times. This beta chain lies outside the target of a library built for alpha chains; its clone size means little. For the CDR3, the DNA is TGTGCCAGCTCGACTAGCGGGGGAAAAGAGACCCAGTACTTC. It specifies CASSTSGGKETQYF. The V and J genes are TRBV2 and TRBJ2-5; 12 nucleotides match TRBD2. The germline gives CDR1 SNHLY, CDR2 FYNNEI. Unmatched junction bases numbered 4, after V lost 8 bases and J lost 3 bases. CDR3 length: 14 residues.

Note on this clonotype: Because the library targeted alpha chains, this beta chain is an off-target read whose size means little. The CDR3, as DNA: TGTGCCAGCAGCCAAGATAGAGGGTTCGGAGATACGCAGTATTTT. Translated: CASSQDRGFGDTQYF. J is TRBJ2-3 and V is TRBV14; tentatively, D is TRBD2 (5 bases). Trimming removed 0 bases from V and 5 bases from J, with 12 bases in between. Germline V gene data show CDR1 as SGHDN and CDR2 as FVKESK. The CDR3 has 15 residues.

With regard to this clonotype: This beta chain is a stray read from a library made for alpha chains; its abundance is not meaningful. This rearrangement joins TRBV6-1 to TRBJ1-2; tentative D call: TRBD1 (5 bases). The CDR3 length is 12 residues. From germline, CDR1 is MNHNS and CDR2 SASEGT. Trimming cost V 10 bases and J 12 bases, with 21 bases left between them. Here the CDR3 reads CATEGLGDSNTF. CDR3 bases: TGTGCCACCGAAGGGCTGGGGGATTCGAACACCTTC.

The table lists this clonotype with a few counts. This beta chain appears as a stray read in a library generated for alpha chains; its size is not informative. This rearrangement joins TRBV4-2 to TRBJ2-7; no reliable D call. The V gene's germline CDR1 is LGHNA and CDR2 YNFKEQ. V lost 3 bases and J 5 bases, leaving 11 bases between the germline ends. The CDR3 contains 13 residues. For the CDR3, the DNA is TGTGCCAGCAGCCAGACCCCGGAAAACGAGCAGTACTTC. Residues: CASSQTPENEQYF.

This clonotype was seen a handful of times. As an off-target read in a library built for alpha chains, this beta chain has a frequency of little significance. The CDR3 loop is CASSQPRGAGGQETQYF. In DNA form, the CDR3 reads TGCGCCAGCAGCCAACCTAGGGGAGCGGGGGGACAAGAGACCCAGTACTTC. The chain has TRBV4-1 and TRBJ2-5; 9 bases align to TRBD2. Germline V gene data show CDR1 as MGHRA and CDR2 as YSYEKL. V dropped 2 bases and J dropped 2; count of bases not matched to a gene: 9. There are 17 residues in the CDR3.

This clonotype qualifies as medium-sized. A library made for alpha chains picked up this beta chain off target, so its size means little. This chain connects TRBV12-3 or TRBV12-4 to TRBJ1-5; 7 bases fit TRBD1. The V gene end was trimmed by 5 bases and the J gene end by 6 bases; junction bases not matched to a gene: 7. The CDR3 consists of 14 residues. The CDR3 loop reads CASSRDSEGQPQHF. The CDR3 nucleotides read TGTGCCAGCAGTCGGGACAGCGAGGGTCAGCCCCAGCATTTT.

This clonotype was counted ten times or more. This beta chain came through as a stray read in a library set up for alpha chains, and its size says little. This chain uses TRBV3-1 with TRBJ1-2; no clear D. The CDR3 spans 16 residues. Trimming cost V 0 bases and J 4 bases, with 15 bases left between them. The germline V gene encodes CDR1 LGHDT and CDR2 YNNKEL (reference sequence). CDR3 nucleotides: TGTGCCAGCAGCCAAGATCTAACTTTCGGGAGCTATGGCTACACCTTC. This sequence encodes CASSQDLTFGSYGYTF.

This clonotype was found a few times. Little can be read into the size of this beta chain, an off-target read in a library designed for alpha chains. The CDR3 region is CASSFQNYEQYF. The CDR3 DNA sequence: TGTGCCAGCAGTTTCCAGAACTACGAGCAGTACTTC. The gene calls are TRBV28 and TRBJ2-7, with D unclear. Germline CDR1 MDHEN, CDR2 SYDVKM. Trimming cost V 3 bases and J 3 bases, with 6 bases left between them. The CDR3 length is 12 residues.

This clonotype showed up many times. This beta chain turned up in a library designed for alpha chains; as an off-target read, its abundance says little. This chain connects TRBV2 to TRBJ2-3; 15 nucleotides agree with TRBD2. Looked up from germline, CDR1 is SNHLY and CDR2 is FYNNEI. The CDR3 has 17 residues. Trimming cost V 6 bases and J 3 bases; bases outside gene matches: 7. CDR3 DNA sequence: TGTGCCAGCAGCGGGACTAGCGGGGGGACGAGTACAGATACGCAGTATTTT. Protein: CASSGTSGGTSTDTQYF.

In its sample, this clonotype was seen many times. This beta chain lies outside the target of a library built for alpha chains; its clone size means little. The genes are TRBV3-1 and TRBJ2-4; D perhaps matches TRBD2 (7 bases). The CDR3 extends over 18 amino acids. Trimming took off 0 bases at V and 1 base at J, with 16 bases between the two ends. CDR1 is LGHDT and CDR2 is YNNKEL in the germline V gene (reference sequence). The CDR3 protein is CASSQDLFGGQAKNIQYF. The CDR3, as DNA: TGTGCCAGCAGCCAAGATCTTTTCGGGGGGCAGGCCAAAAACATTCAGTACTTC. Full variable domain (remainder filled in from reference TRBV3-1 and TRBJ2-4): DTAVSQTPKYLVTQMGNDKSIKCEQNLGHDTMYWYKQDSKKFLKIMFSYNNKELIINETVPNRFSPKSPDKAHLNLHINSLELGDSAVYFCASSQDLFGGQAKNIQYFGAGTRLSVL.